This TCR beta chain originates from a study of T cell repertoires in cytomegalovirus infection. Study details: CMV infection and matching HLA type were both indicated by public TCR beta signatures. The study, taken as a whole, reports: CMV-specific TCR beta clonotypes restricted by HLA-C were the ones dominating the ex vivo response.

Via MiXCR, TCRdb re-called the reads, giving one row per CDR3 protein. The table has about 890,000 distinct CDR3 sequences, roughly 31% seen once; the top ten hold 13%. About this clonotype: The antigen is undetermined.

Sequenced here: cultured CD8+ T cells from PBMCs, sampled from culture after CMV antigen stimulation. This receptor was taken from a human donor in good health (CMV status not recorded). Some clones in this sample may be carry-over from other donors' samples.

CDR3 residues: CASSFPDRSNEQFF. The CDR3 DNA reads as TGTGCCAGCAGCTTCCCGGACCGCAGCAATGAGCAGTTCTTC. The V and J genes are TRBV11-2 and TRBJ2-1, with D uncertain. This CDR3 is 14 amino acids long. V lost 3 bases, J lost 6 bases, and 12 bases lay in between. The germline V gene encodes CDR1 SGHAT and CDR2 FQNNGV.